The entry below gives a single T cell receptor (beta chain) sequence along with its context. The PCR used 60 Vbeta and 13 Jbeta primers. The method was immunoSEQ multiplex PCR; TCRdb's version includes in-frame clones alone and lacks a portion of them. Found here are tens of thousands of clones, around 75% of them singletons; the top ten hold roughly 51%. These data belong to a study of cytomegalovirus exposure and HLA in healthy donors. The V end lost 8 bases, the J end lost 7 bases, and 15 bases lay between the germline ends. CDR1 is LNHDA and CDR2 is SQIVND in the germline V gene (reference sequence). This CDR3 region has 13 residues.

This receptor was taken from a man in his forties or fifties in good health and CMV-seropositive. The V and J genes are TRBV19 and TRBJ1-5; D may be TRBD1 (6 bases). The sequenced material came from PBMCs. In DNA, the CDR3 is TGTGCCAGTGCCTCTAAGGGGGTACAGCCCCAGCATTTT. Protein sequence: CASASKGVQPQHF. Complete variable domain (other parts from reference TRBV19 and TRBJ1-5): DGGITQSPKYLFRKEGQNVTLSCEQNLNHDAMYWYRQDPGQGLRLIYYSQIVNDFQKGDIAEGYSVSREKKESFPLTVTSAQKNPTAFYLCASASKGVQPQHFGDGTRLSIL.